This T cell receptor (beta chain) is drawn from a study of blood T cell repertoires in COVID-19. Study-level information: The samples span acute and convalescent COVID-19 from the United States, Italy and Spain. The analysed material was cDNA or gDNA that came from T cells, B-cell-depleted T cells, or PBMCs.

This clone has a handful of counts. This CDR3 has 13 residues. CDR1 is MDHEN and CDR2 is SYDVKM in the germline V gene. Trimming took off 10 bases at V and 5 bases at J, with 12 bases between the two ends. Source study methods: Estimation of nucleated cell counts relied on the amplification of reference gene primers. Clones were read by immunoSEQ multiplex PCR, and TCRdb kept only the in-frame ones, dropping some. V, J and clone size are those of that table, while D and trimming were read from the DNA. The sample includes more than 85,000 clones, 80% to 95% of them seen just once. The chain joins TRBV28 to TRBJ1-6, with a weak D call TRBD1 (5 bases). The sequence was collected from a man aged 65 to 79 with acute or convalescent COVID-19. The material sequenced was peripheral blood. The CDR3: CATLRQHNSPLHF. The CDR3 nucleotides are TGTGCCACCCTCCGACAGCATAATTCACCCCTCCACTTT.